Detailed here is one TCR beta chain. These data are taken from a study of shared clonotypes between healthy human individuals. This CDR3 has 15 residues. The germline gives CDR1 MGHRA, CDR2 YSYEKL. Trimming took off 3 bases at V and 1 base at J, with 11 bases between the two ends. Healthy and HIV-negative, the adult donors had no recent acute infections or vaccinations. Clones were sequenced by immunoSEQ multiplex PCR, and TCRdb holds only the in-frame ones, with some missing. The data show millions of clones, with roughly 96% seen just once and 0.1% to 0.15% held by the top ten. This TCR was recovered from a man aged 18 to 35 in good health. This chain joins TRBV4-1 and TRBJ2-3; possible D gene TRBD2, 7 bases. The sequenced sample was naive CD4+ T cells sorted from blood. The subset: CD45RA+ positively selected. CDR3 in DNA: TGCGCCAGCAGCCAGTTAGGGGGGGGCACAGATACGCAGTATTTT. This codes for CASSQLGGGTDTQYF.